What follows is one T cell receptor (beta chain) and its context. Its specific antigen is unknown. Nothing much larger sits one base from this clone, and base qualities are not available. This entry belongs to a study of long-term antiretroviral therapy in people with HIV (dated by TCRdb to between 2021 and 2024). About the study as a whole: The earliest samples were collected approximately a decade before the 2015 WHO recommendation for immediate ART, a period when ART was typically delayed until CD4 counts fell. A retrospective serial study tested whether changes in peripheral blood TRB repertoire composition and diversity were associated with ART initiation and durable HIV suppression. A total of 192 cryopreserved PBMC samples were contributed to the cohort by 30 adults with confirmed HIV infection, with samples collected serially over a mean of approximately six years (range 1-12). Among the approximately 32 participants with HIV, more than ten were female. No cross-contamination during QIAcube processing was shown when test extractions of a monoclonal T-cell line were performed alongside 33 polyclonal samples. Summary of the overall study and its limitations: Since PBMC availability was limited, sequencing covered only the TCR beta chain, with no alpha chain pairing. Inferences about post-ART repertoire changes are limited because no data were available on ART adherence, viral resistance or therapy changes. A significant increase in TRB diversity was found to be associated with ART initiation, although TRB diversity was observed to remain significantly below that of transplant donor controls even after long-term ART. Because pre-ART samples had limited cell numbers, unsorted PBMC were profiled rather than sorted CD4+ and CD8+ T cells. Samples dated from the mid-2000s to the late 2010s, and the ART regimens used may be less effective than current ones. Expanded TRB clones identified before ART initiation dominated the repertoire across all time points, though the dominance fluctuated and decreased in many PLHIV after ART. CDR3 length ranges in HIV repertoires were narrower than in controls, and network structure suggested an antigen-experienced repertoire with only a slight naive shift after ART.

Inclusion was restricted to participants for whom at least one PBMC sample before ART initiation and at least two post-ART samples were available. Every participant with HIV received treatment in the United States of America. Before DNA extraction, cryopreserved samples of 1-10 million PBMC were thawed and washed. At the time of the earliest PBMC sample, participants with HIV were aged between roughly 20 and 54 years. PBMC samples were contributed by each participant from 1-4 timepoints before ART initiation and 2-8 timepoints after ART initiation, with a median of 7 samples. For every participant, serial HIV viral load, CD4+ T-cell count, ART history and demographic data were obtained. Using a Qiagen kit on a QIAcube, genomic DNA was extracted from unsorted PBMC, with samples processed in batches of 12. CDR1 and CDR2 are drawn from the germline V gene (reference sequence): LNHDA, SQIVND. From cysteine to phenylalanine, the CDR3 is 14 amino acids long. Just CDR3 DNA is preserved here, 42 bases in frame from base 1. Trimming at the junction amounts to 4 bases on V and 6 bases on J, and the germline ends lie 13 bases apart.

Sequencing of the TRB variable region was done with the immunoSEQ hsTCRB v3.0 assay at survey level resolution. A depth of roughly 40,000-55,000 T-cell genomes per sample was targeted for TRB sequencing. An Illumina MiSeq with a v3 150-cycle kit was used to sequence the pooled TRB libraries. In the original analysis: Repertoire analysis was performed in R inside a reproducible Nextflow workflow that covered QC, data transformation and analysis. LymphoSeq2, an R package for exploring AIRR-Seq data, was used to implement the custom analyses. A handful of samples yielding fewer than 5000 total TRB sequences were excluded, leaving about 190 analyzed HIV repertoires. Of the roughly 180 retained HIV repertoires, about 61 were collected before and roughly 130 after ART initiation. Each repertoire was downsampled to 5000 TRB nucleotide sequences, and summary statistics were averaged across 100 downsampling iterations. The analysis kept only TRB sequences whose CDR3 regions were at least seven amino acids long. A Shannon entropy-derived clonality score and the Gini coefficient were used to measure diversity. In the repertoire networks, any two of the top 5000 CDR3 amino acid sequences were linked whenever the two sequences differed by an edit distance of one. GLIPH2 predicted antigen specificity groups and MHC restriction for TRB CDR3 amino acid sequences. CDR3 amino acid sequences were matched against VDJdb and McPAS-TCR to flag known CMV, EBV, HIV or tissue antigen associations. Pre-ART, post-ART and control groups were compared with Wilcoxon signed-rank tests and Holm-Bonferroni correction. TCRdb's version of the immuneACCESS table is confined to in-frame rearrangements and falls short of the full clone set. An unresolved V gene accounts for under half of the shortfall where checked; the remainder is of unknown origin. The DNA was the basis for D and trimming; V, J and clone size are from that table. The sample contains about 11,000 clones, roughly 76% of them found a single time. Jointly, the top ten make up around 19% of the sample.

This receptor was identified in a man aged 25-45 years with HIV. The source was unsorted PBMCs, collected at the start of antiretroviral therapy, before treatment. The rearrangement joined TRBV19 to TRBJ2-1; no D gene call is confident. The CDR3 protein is CASSRWAKGNEQFF. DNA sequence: TGTGCCAGTAGTAGGTGGGCAAAGGGCAATGAGCAGTTCTTC. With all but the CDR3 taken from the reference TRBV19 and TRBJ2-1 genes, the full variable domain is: DGGITQSPKYLFRKEGQNVTLSCEQNLNHDAMYWYRQDPGQGLRLIYYSQIVNDFQKGDIAEGYSVSREKKESFPLTVTSAQKNPTAFYLCASSRWAKGNEQFFGPGTRLTVL.